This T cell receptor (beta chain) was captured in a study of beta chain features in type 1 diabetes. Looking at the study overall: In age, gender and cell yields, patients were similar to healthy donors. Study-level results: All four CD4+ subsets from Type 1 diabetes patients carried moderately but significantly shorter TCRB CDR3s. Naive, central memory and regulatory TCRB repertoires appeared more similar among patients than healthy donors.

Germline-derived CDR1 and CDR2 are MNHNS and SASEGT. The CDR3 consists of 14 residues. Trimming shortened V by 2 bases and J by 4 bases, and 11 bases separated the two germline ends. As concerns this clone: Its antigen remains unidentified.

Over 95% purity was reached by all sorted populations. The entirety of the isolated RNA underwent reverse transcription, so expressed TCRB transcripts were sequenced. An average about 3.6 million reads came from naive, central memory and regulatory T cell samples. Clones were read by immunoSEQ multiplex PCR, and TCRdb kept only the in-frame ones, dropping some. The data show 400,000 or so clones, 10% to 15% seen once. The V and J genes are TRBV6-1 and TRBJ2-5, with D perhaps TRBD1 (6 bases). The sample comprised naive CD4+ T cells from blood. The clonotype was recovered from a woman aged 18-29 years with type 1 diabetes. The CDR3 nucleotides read TGTGCCAGCAGTGAACGACAGGAACTAGAGACCCAGTACTTC. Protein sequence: CASSERQELETQYF.